This T cell receptor (beta chain) was sequenced during a study of cytomegalovirus exposure and HLA in healthy donors. Germline CDR1 reads SQVTM; CDR2 reads ANQGSEA. CDR3 length: 12 amino acids. The J segment lost 5 bases and the V segment lost 7 bases, leaving 6 bases of the junction unmatched. Healthy bone marrow donors formed the donor group. The PCR was carried out with 60 Vbeta primers and 13 Jbeta primers. Assay: immunoSEQ multiplex PCR; the TCRdb copy retains only in-frame clones and omits some. The sample yields 200,000 to 250,000 clones, roughly 80% seen once. The source of this sequence is a male donor in good health and CMV-seronegative. The chain is built from TRBV29-1 and TRBJ1-1, with TRBD1 matching 8 bases. The sample comprised PBMCs. Here the CDR3 reads CSADDRGTEAFF. CDR3 nucleotide sequence: TGCAGCGCCGACGACAGGGGAACTGAAGCTTTCTTT.